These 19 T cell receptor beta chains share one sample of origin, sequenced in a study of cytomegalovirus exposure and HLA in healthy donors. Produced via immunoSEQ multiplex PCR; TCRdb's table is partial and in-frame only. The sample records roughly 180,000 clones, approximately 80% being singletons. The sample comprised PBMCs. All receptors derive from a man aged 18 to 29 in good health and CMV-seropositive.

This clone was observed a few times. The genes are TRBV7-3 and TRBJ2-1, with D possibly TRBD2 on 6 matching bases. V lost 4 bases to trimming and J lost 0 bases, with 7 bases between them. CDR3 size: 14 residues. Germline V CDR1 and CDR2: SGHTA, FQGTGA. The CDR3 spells CASSSGGSYNEQFF. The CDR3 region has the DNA TGTGCCAGCAGCTCCGGGGGCTCCTACAATGAGCAGTTCTTC.

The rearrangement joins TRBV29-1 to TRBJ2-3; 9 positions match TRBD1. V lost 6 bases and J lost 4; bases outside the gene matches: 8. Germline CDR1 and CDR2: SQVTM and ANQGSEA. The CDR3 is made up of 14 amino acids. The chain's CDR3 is CSVDPGQGSDTQYF. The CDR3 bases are TGCAGCGTCGACCCGGGACAGGGATCAGATACGCAGTATTTT.

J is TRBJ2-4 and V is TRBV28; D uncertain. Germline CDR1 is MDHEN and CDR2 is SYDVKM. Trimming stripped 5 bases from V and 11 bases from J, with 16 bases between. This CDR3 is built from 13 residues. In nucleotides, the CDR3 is TGTGCCAGCAGTACCTCACCCTTAGAAGTTCAGTACTTC. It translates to CASSTSPLEVQYF.

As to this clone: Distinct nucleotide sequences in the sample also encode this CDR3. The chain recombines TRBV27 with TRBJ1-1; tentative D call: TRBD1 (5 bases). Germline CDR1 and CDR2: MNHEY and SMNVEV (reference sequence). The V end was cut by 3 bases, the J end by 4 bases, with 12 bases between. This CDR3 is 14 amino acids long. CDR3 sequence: CASSLEGRGTEAFF. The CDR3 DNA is TGTGCCAGCAGTTTGGAGGGGAGAGGCACTGAAGCTTTCTTT.

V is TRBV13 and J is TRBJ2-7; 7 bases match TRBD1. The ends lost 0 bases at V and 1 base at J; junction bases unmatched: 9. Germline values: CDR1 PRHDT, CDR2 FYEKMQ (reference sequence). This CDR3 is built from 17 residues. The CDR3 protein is CASSLGGPGQTSYEQYF. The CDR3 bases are TGTGCCAGCAGCTTAGGTGGCCCGGGACAGACTTCCTACGAGCAGTACTTC.

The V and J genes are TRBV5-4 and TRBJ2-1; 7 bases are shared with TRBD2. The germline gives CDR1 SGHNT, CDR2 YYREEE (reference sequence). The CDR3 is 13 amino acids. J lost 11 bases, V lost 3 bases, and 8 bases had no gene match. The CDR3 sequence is CASSSGRELKQFF. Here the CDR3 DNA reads TGTGCCAGCAGCTCTGGGCGGGAGTTAAAGCAGTTCTTC.

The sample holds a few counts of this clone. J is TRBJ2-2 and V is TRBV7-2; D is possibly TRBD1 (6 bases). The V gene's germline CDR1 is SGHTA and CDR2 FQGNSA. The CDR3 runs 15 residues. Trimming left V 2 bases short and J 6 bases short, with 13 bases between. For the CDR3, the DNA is TGTGCCAGCAGCTTAACAGGGAGTTTCGCCGGGGAGCTGTTTTTT. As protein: CASSLTGSFAGELFF.

The CDR3 DNA is TGTGCCAGCAGCTTACGTCGTGGACTCAGGCAGGAGACCCAGTACTTC. This encodes CASSLRRGLRQETQYF. V is TRBV7-8 and J is TRBJ2-5; D is possibly TRBD2 (5 bases). This CDR3 has 16 residues. Trimming took 2 bases from V and 5 from J, leaving 18 bases between them. Germline assignment: CDR1 SGHVS and CDR2 FQNEAQ.

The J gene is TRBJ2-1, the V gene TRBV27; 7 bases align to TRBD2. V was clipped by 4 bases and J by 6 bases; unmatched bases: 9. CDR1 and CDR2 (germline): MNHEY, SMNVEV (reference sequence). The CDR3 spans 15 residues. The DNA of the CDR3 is TGTGCCAGCAGTTCCCCCCGGGGCGGGGGCAATGAGCAGTTCTTC. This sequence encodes CASSSPRGGGNEQFF.

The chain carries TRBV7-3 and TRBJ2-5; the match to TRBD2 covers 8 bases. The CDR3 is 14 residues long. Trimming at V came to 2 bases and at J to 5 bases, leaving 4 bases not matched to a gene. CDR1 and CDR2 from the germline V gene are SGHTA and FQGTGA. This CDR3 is CASSLVGGRETQYF. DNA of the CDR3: TGTGCCAGCAGCTTAGTCGGCGGGAGGGAGACCCAGTACTTC.

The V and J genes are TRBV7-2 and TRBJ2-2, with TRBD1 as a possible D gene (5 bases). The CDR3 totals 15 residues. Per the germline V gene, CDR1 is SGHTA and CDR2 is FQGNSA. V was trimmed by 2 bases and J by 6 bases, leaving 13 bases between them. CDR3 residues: CASSLRQQISGELFF. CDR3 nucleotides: TGTGCCAGCAGCTTAAGACAGCAGATCTCCGGGGAGCTGTTTTTT.

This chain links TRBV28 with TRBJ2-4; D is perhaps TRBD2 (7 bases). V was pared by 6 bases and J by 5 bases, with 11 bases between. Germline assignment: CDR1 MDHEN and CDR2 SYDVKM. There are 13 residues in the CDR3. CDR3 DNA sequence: TGTGCCAGCAGGGAAGGGGGGGAAAACATTCAGTACTTC. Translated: CASREGGENIQYF.

The CDR3 is CASNIKERVSLEQFF. CDR3 bases: TGTGCCAGTAATATTAAGGAGCGGGTGTCACTTGAGCAGTTCTTC. The chain employs TRBV19 and TRBJ2-1; D is possibly TRBD2 (6 bases). With 7 bases removed from V and 9 bases from J, the gap between germline ends came to 22 bases. The CDR3 loop spans 15 amino acids. Per the germline V gene, CDR1 is LNHDA and CDR2 is SQIVND (reference sequence).

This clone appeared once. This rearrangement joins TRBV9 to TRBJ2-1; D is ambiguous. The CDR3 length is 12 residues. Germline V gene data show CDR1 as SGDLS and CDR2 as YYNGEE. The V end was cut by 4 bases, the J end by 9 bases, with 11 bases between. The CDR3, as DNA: TGTGCCAGCAGCAATATAGAGAGTGAGCAGTTCTTC. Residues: CASSNIESEQFF.

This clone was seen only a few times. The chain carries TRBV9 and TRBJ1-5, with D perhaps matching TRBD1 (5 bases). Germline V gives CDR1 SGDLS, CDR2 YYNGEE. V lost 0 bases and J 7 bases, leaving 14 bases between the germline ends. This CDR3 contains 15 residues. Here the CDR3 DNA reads TGTGCCAGCAGCGTAGGGCAGGGTTTCAGCCAGCCCCAGCATTTT. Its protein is CASSVGQGFSQPQHF.

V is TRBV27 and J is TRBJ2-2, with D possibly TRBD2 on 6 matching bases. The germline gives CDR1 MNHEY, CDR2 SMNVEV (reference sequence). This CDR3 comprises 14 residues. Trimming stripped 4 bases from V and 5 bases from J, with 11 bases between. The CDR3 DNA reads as TGTGCCAGCAGTTGGGGTCGGGGGACCGGGGAGCTGTTTTTT. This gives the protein CASSWGRGTGELFF.

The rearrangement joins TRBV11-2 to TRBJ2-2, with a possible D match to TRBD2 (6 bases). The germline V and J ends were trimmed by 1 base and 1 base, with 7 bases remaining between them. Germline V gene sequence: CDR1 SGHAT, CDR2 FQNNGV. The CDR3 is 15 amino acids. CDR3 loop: CASSLVGGNTGELFF. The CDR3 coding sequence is TGTGCCAGCAGCTTAGTGGGGGGGAACACCGGGGAGCTGTTTTTT.

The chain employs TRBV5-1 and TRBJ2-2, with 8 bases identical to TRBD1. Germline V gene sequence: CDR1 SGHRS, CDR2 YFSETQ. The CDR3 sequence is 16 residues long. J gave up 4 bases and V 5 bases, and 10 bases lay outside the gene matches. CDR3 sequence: CASRASGGQGTGELFF. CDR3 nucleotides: TGCGCCAGCAGGGCTTCTGGCGGACAGGGCACCGGGGAGCTGTTTTTT.

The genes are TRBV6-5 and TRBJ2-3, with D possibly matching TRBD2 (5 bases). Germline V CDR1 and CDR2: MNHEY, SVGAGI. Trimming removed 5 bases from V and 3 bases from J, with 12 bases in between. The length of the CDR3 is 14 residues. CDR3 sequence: CASSRTWRTDTQYF. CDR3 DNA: TGTGCCAGCAGTCGTACCTGGAGGACAGATACGCAGTATTTT.